Presented here are 14 T cell receptor beta chains from one specimen sequenced in a study of blood T cell repertoires in COVID-19. Profiled with immunoSEQ multiplex PCR; TCRdb holds only in-frame clones, not every one. Among hundreds of thousands of clones listed, around 90% were seen once. Sequences were obtained from peripheral blood. The receptors were sampled from a man aged 60 to 75 who had recovered from COVID-19.

The chain recombines TRBV28 with TRBJ2-7; D may be TRBD1 (6 bases). CDR3 size: 13 residues. V was pared by 2 bases and J by 2 bases, with 7 bases between. CDR1 and CDR2 from the germline V gene are MDHEN and SYDVKM. The chain's CDR3 is CASSLGTPYEQYV. The CDR3 region has the DNA TGTGCCAGCAGTTTAGGGACACCCTACGAGCAGTACGTC.

This chain links TRBV2 with TRBJ1-2, with D perhaps TRBD1 (5 bases). Trimming took off 6 bases at V and 5 bases at J, with 19 bases between the two ends. The germline CDR1 and CDR2 sequences are SNHLY and FYNNEI. The CDR3 loop spans 15 amino acids. CDR3 sequence reads: CASSRGEGLTYGYTF. CDR3 DNA: TGTGCCAGCAGCCGCGGGGAGGGGCTAACGTATGGCTACACCTTC.

This rearrangement joins TRBV3-1 (or the pseudogene TRBV3-2) to TRBJ1-1; 10 bases match TRBD1. This CDR3 region has 16 residues. Germline values: CDR1 LGHDT, CDR2 YNNKEL (reference sequence). J was trimmed by 4 bases and V by 4 bases; bases with no gene match: 9. CDR3 protein: CASSLRQGAGGTEAFF. CDR3 nucleotide sequence: TGTGCCAGCAGCCTTAGACAGGGGGCAGGTGGCACTGAAGCTTTCTTT.

The chain uses TRBV5-4 and TRBJ1-1, with D perhaps matching TRBD1 (5 bases). V was shortened by 4 bases and J by 5 bases, with 15 bases between the two germline ends. CDR1 and CDR2 (germline): SGHNT, YYREEE (reference sequence). CDR3 length equals 14 residues. DNA for the CDR3: TGTGCCAGCAGCAAGTATCAGGGTTTTACTGAAGCTTTCTTT. It encodes CASSKYQGFTEAFF.

The rearrangement links TRBV4-2 to TRBJ2-7; D is perhaps TRBD2 (7 bases). The V gene lost 6 bases and the J gene lost 4 bases, with 25 bases spanning the gap. The CDR3 is 17 amino acids. Germline CDR1 LGHNA, CDR2 YNFKEQ. The CDR3, as DNA: TGTGCCAGCAGAAGTCGGGGCGAAAGGGGGGGAGTATACGAGCAGTACTTC. Its translation is CASRSRGERGGVYEQYF.

V and J are TRBV18 and TRBJ1-2; 7 nucleotides agree with TRBD1. This CDR3 spans 13 amino acids. Germline V gives CDR1 KGHSH, CDR2 LQKENI. Germline trimming cut 3 bases from V and 7 bases from J; bases unmatched to any gene: 5. The CDR3 reads CASSPTGTAGYTF. The CDR3 nucleotides read TGTGCCAGCTCACCGACAGGGACTGCTGGCTACACCTTC.

V and J are TRBV14 and TRBJ1-2, with D perhaps TRBD1 (6 bases). With 4 bases removed from V and 7 bases from J, the gap between germline ends came to 13 bases. Germline V lookup: CDR1 SGHDN, CDR2 FVKESK. The CDR3 is made up of 13 amino acids. The CDR3 is CASSLRTVIGYTF. DNA for the CDR3: TGTGCCAGCAGCCTACGGACAGTCATTGGCTACACCTTC. Based on the CDR3 plus reference TRBV14 and TRBJ1-2, the full variable domain is EAGVTQFPSHSVIEKGQTVTLRCDPISGHDNLYWYRRVMGKEIKFLLHFVKESKQDESGMPNNRFLAERTGGTYSTLKVQPAELEDSGVYFCASSLRTVIGYTFGSGTRLTVV.

This sequence joins TRBV6-5 and TRBJ2-5; D not certain. V was shortened by 0 bases and J by 4 bases, with 9 bases between the two germline ends. The CDR3 contains 14 residues. Germline CDR1 is MNHEY and CDR2 is SVGAGI. The CDR3 reads CASSYSQVGETQYF. The CDR3 DNA sequence: TGTGCCAGCAGTTACTCCCAGGTCGGAGAGACCCAGTACTTC.

V is TRBV29-1 and J is TRBJ2-3, with a possible D match to TRBD1 (5 bases). Germline CDR1 is SQVTM and CDR2 is ANQGSEA. The CDR3 has 17 amino acids. V dropped 0 bases and J dropped 8 bases, with 24 bases sitting between them. CDR3 region: CSVEDLVQAGSVGTQYF. The CDR3 DNA follows: TGCAGCGTTGAAGATCTGGTACAGGCCGGGTCCGTAGGTACGCAGTATTTT.

This clone was seen a single time. The CDR3 spells CASSSATGGKNIQYF. As DNA, the CDR3 is TGCGCCAGCAGCTCGGCCACAGGGGGAAAAAACATTCAGTACTTC. This rearrangement joins TRBV5-1 to TRBJ2-4; the match to TRBD1 covers 8 bases. The CDR3 is made up of 15 amino acids. Germline loops: CDR1 SGHRS, CDR2 YFSETQ. V shed 3 bases and J 4 bases; nucleotides not matched to a gene: 6.

The CDR3 spells CASSVHKGDSSYEQYF. As DNA, the CDR3 is TGTGCCAGCAGTGTCCACAAGGGGGACAGCTCCTACGAGCAGTACTTC. This sequence joins TRBV6-1 and TRBJ2-7; 7 nucleotides match TRBD1. With V trimmed by 4 bases and J by 0 bases, 9 bases remained unmatched. CDR1 and CDR2 (germline): MNHNS, SASEGT. This CDR3 is built from 16 residues.

On this clone itself: Other nucleotide sequences from this sample produce the same CDR3. This chain connects TRBV19 to TRBJ2-5; TRBD1 agrees at 7 bases. CDR3 size: 14 residues. V trimming: 4 bases; J trimming: 4 bases; junction bases outside the gene matches: 6. Per the germline V gene, CDR1 is LNHDA and CDR2 is SQIVND (reference sequence). The DNA for the CDR3 is TGTGCCAGTAGTACCCCGAGACAGGGAGAGACCCAGTACTTC. Protein sequence: CASSTPRQGETQYF. The full variable domain, completed using reference TRBV19 and TRBJ2-5, is DGGITQSPKYLFRKEGQNVTLSCEQNLNHDAMYWYRQDPGQGLRLIYYSQIVNDFQKGDIAEGYSVSREKKESFPLTVTSAQKNPTAFYLCASSTPRQGETQYFGPGTRLLVL.

CDR3 nucleotides: TGCGCCAGCAGCGCCGAGGGTACGGCGAATGGCTACACCTTC. Its protein product is CASSAEGTANGYTF. The rearrangement links TRBV5-1 to TRBJ1-2; D gene unclear. CDR3 length equals 14 residues. Germline V gene data show CDR1 as SGHRS and CDR2 as YFSETQ. The germline V and J ends were trimmed by 4 bases and 6 bases, with 16 bases remaining between them.

The chain employs TRBV5-1 and TRBJ1-6; D is uncertain. Germline V CDR1 and CDR2: SGHRS, YFSETQ. The length of the CDR3 is 15 residues. Trimming shortened V by 0 bases and J by 5 bases, and 9 bases separated the two germline ends. The CDR3 reads CASSLAAVNNSPLHF. As DNA, the CDR3 is TGCGCCAGCAGCTTGGCCGCGGTAAATAATTCACCCCTCCACTTT. The full variable domain, with the rest looked up from reference TRBV5-1 and TRBJ1-6, is KAGVTQTPRYLIKTRGQQVTLSCSPISGHRSVSWYQQTPGQGLQFLFEYFSETQRNKGNFPGRFSGRQFSNSRSEMNVSTLELGDSALYLCASSLAAVNNSPLHFGNGTRLTVT.